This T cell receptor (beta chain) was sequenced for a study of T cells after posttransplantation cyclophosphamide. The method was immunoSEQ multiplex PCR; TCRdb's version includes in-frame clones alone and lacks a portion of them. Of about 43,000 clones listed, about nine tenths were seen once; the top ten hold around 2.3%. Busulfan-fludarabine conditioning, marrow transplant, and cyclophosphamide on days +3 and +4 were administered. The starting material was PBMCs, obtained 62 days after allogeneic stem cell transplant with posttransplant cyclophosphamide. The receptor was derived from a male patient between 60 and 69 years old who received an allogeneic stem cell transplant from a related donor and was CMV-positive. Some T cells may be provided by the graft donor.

CDR3 in amino acids: CASSQVPGGIGHGYTF. The CDR3 nucleotides read TGCGCCAGCAGCCAAGTGCCAGGGGGCATTGGTCATGGCTACACCTTC. The rearrangement joins TRBV4-1 to TRBJ1-2; 8 bases agree with TRBD1. The CDR3 consists of 16 residues. The germline V gene has CDR1 MGHRA and CDR2 YSYEKL. Germline trimming cut 1 base from V and 6 bases from J; bases unmatched to any gene: 10.